The entry below describes one T cell receptor (beta chain). The sample originates from a study of shared clonotypes between healthy human individuals. Across the study: Each donor's CD8 memory used one plate, CD8 naive two, each CD4 subset three.

The CDR3 length is 15 residues. The J segment lost 1 base and the V segment lost 7 bases, leaving 7 bases of the junction unmatched. Germline CDR1 is MNHEY and CDR2 is SMNVEV (reference sequence). The assay was immunoSEQ multiplex PCR, and TCRdb's table has in-frame clones only and misses some. The data show under 1,100,000 clones, approximately 70% seen once. Sequences were obtained from memory CD4+ T cells sorted from blood. Subset meaning: CD45RA-negative fraction. This receptor was identified in a young man in good health. The chain recombines TRBV27 with TRBJ2-3, with 8 bases that match TRBD1. For the CDR3, the DNA is TGTGCCAGCAAGTTTGGACAGGGACGCACAGATACGCAGTATTTT. Amino acid sequence: CASKFGQGRTDTQYF.